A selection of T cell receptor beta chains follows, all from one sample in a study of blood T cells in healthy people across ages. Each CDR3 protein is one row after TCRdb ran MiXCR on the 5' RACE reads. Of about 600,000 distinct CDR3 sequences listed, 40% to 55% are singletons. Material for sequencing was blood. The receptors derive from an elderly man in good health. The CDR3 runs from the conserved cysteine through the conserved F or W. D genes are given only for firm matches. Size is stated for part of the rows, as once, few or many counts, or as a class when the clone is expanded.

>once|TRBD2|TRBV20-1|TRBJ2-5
TGCAGTGCTAGTGCCGGGGGGGCCTACAATGAGCAGTACTTC
CSASAGGAYNEQYF
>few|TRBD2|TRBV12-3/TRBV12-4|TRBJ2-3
TGTGCCACCGGGACTAGCGGGATCTATACGCAGTATTTT
CATGTSGIYTQYF
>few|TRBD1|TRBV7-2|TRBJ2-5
TGTGCCAGCAGCTTAGCGGGACAGGGCGTCCAGTACTTC
CASSLAGQGVQYF
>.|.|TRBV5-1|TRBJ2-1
TGCGCCAGCAGCTTTCAGGGGAAGGATGAGCAGTTCTTC
CASSFQGKDEQFF
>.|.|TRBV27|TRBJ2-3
TGTGCCAGCAGTTTTGAGCACGGGCCACCGTACGCAGATACGCAGTATTTT
CASSFEHGPPYADTQYF
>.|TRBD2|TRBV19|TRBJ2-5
TGTGCCAGTAGTACCGGGACTAGCGGTAAAGAGACCCAGTACTTC
CASSTGTSGKETQYF
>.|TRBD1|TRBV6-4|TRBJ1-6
TGTGCCAGCAGAGGGGACAGGCTTAATTCACCCCTCCACTTT
CASRGDRLNSPLHF
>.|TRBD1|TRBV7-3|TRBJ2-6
TGTGCCAGCAGCTTAATGGGGACAGGGGTTGGGGCCAACGTCCTGACTTTC
CASSLMGTGVGANVLTF
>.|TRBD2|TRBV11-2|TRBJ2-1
TGTGCCAGCAGCCCCGGGACTAGCGGAGACAATGAGCAGTTCTTC
CASSPGTSGDNEQFF
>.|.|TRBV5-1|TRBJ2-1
TGCGCCAGCAGCTTGGCCGACGATGAGCAGTTCTTC
CASSLADDEQFF
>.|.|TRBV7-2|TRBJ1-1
TGTGCCAGCAGCGTCGGACAACTGAACACTGAAGCTTTCTTT
CASSVGQLNTEAFF
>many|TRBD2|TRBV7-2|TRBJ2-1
TGTGCCAGCAGCTTAGGACTAGCGGGCAACAATGAGCAGTTCTTC
CASSLGLAGNNEQFF
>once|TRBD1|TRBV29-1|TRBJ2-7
TGCAGCGTGGGGGGACAGGGGGCCTACGAGCAGTACTTC
CSVGGQGAYEQYF
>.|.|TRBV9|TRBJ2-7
TGTGCCAGCAGCGAGGGGGTGGGCCCTCACGCCCACGAGCAGTACTTC
CASSEGVGPHAHEQYF
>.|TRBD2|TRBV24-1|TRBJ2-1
TGTGCCACCAGTGATTTGGGAGCGGGAGGGAATGAGCAGTTCTTC
CATSDLGAGGNEQFF
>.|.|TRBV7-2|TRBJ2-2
TGTGCCAGCAGCTTAGAAACGAGACGGGCGCGCACCGGGGAGCTGTTTTTT
CASSLETRRARTGELFF
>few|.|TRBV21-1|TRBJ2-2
TGTGCCAGCAGCAACGGAGATATTACCGGGGAGCTGTTTTTT
CASSNGDITGELFF
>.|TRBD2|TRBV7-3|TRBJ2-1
TGTGCCAGCAGCTTAGGGAGCGGGAGGCACAATGAGCAGTTCTTC
CASSLGSGRHNEQFF
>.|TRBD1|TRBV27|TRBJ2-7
TGTGCCAGCAGTTCCAAACAGGGGGCTAGCTCCTACGAGCAGTACTTC
CASSSKQGASSYEQYF
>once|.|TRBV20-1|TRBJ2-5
TGCAGTGCCGAAAGGGGGGCCGGAGAGACCCAGTACTTC
CSAERGAGETQYF
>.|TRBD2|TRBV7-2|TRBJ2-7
TGTGCCAGCAGTACGACTAGCGGGAGTTTGTACGAGCAGTACTTC
CASSTTSGSLYEQYF
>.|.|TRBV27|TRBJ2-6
TGTGCCAGCAGCCCCCCCCTGGGGGCCAACGTCCTGACTTTC
CASSPPLGANVLTF